This passage covers 20 T cell receptor beta chains from one sample sequenced in a study of blood T cell repertoires in COVID-19. TCRdb's copy holds only in-frame clones and misses some; the assay was immunoSEQ multiplex PCR. Found here are about 350,000 clones, about 90% of them singletons; the top ten hold approximately 0.93%. Sequenced sample: PBMCs or T cells enriched from blood (not recorded which). Receptors were obtained from a woman aged 30 to 39 who had recovered from COVID-19.

Ten or more counts support this clone. The rearrangement links TRBV6-1 to TRBJ1-2; tentatively, D is TRBD1 (5 bases). The length of the CDR3 is 15 residues. Trimming took 2 bases from V and 6 from J, leaving 16 bases between them. Germline loops: CDR1 MNHNS, CDR2 SASEGT. In DNA, the CDR3 is TGTGCCAGCAGTGAATTCCCGAATCAAGGGGATGGCTACACCTTC. This gives the protein CASSEFPNQGDGYTF.

This chain connects TRBV2 to TRBJ2-7; the D gene is possibly TRBD1 (6 bases). CDR3 size: 13 residues. CDR1 is SNHLY, CDR2 FYNNEI, per germline. V was pared by 8 bases and J by 4 bases, with 15 bases between. The CDR3 is CASRGQSDYEQYF. CDR3 nucleotides: TGTGCCAGCCGCGGACAGTCCGATTACGAGCAGTACTTC.

This clone was detected only a few times. The gene calls are TRBV28 and TRBJ2-3, with 8 bases aligning to TRBD1. Germline CDR1 and CDR2: MDHEN and SYDVKM. Trimming cost V 3 bases and J 1 base; bases outside gene matches: 9. This CDR3 comprises 17 residues. The CDR3 DNA sequence: TGTGCCAGCAGTTTCCCCGACAGGGGAGTCGGCACAGATACGCAGTATTTT. Translation: CASSFPDRGVGTDTQYF.

The chain combines TRBV29-1 with TRBJ2-1, with unresolved D. Trimming pared 8 bases from V and 5 bases from J, leaving 16 bases between. The CDR3 extends over 13 amino acids. CDR1 is SQVTM and CDR2 is ANQGSEA in the germline V gene. CDR3 nucleotide sequence: TGCAGCTGCGTATTCGCCCGGGACAATGAGCAGTTCTTC. This gives the protein CSCVFARDNEQFF.

This sequence joins TRBV6-4 and TRBJ2-5; 9 nucleotides match TRBD2. Germline V CDR1 and CDR2: MRHNA, SNTAGT. This CDR3 is 16 amino acids long. The trim removed 6 bases at V and 5 bases at J, leaving 13 bases unmatched. For the CDR3, the DNA is TGTGCCAGCAGCCCCTTGTGGCGGGGGGGCCTTGAGACCCAGTACTTC. Its protein product is CASSPLWRGGLETQYF.

This clone was recorded many times. The chain has TRBV7-9 and TRBJ2-1; perhaps TRBD1 as D (6 bases). Germline assignment: CDR1 SEHNR and CDR2 FQNEAQ (reference sequence). Trimming removed 7 bases from V and 4 bases from J, with 14 bases in between. The CDR3 is 14 residues long. CDR3 residues: CASMAQGQYNEQFF. Here the CDR3 DNA reads TGTGCCAGCATGGCACAGGGTCAGTACAATGAGCAGTTCTTC.

The chain recombines TRBV9 with TRBJ2-7; TRBD2 is a possible D gene (6 bases). This CDR3 has 16 amino acids. CDR1 and CDR2 from the germline V gene are SGDLS and YYNGEE. V dropped 2 bases and J dropped 0 bases, with 15 bases sitting between them. This CDR3 is CASSVAVTSSSYEQYF. CDR3 DNA sequence: TGTGCCAGCAGCGTCGCGGTGACTAGTAGCTCCTACGAGCAGTACTTC.

This chain links TRBV3-1 (or the pseudogene TRBV3-2) with TRBJ2-3; 9 bases map to TRBD2. V shed 3 bases, J shed 4 bases, and the junction held 5 bases outside the gene matches. Looked up from germline, CDR1 is LGHDT and CDR2 is YNNKEL (reference sequence). The CDR3 totals 15 residues. The CDR3 protein is CASSQRGGFSDTQYF. CDR3 in DNA: TGTGCCAGCAGCCAGCGGGGGGGTTTTTCAGATACGCAGTATTTT.

The chain has TRBV5-1 and TRBJ2-5; D is perhaps TRBD1 (6 bases). Deletions cut 4 bases from V and 2 bases from J, with 12 bases between. The length of the CDR3 is 14 residues. Per germline, CDR1 SGHRS and CDR2 YFSETQ. The CDR3 bases are TGCGCCAGCAGCCGATCGGACAGTCAAGAGACCCAGTACTTC. Residues: CASSRSDSQETQYF.

This clone is a singleton in its sample. The chain joins TRBV25-1 to TRBJ1-2; 10 positions match TRBD1. With 4 bases clipped from V and 10 bases from J, the junction kept 3 bases outside the gene matches. Germline CDR1 reads MGHDK; CDR2 reads SYGVNS. The length of the CDR3 is 12 residues. CDR3 sequence (DNA): TGTGCCAGCAGTGTTGGACAGGGGGTCTACACCTTC. Its protein product is CASSVGQGVYTF.

The sample holds one count of this clone. The chain employs TRBV30 and TRBJ1-6, with D possibly being TRBD1 (6 bases). Trimming pared 4 bases from V and 6 bases from J, leaving 10 bases between. Germline CDR1 GTSNPN, CDR2 SVGIG (reference sequence). The CDR3 has 13 residues. In nucleotides, the CDR3 is TGTGCCTGGAAAGGACAGACTAATTCACCCCTCCACTTT. As protein: CAWKGQTNSPLHF. Full variable domain (remainder filled in from reference TRBV30 and TRBJ1-6): SQTIHQWPATLVQPVGSPLSLECTVEGTSNPNLYWYRQAAGRGLQLLFYSVGIGQISSEVPQNLSASRPQDRQFILSSKKLLLSDSGFYLCAWKGQTNSPLHFGNGTRLTVT.

The chain carries TRBV19 and TRBJ1-5, with D possibly TRBD1 on 5 matching bases. The CDR3 contains 13 residues. The germline gives CDR1 LNHDA, CDR2 SQIVND (reference sequence). V lost 6 bases, J lost 4 bases, and 10 bases lay in between. Here the CDR3 DNA reads TGTGCCAGTAGATCGACAGAGAATCAGCCCCAGCATTTT. Protein product: CASRSTENQPQHF.

The chain couples TRBV7-2 to TRBJ2-1, with 8 bases that match TRBD2. The CDR3 totals 14 residues. Germline loops: CDR1 SGHTA, CDR2 FQGNSA. V lost 5 bases to trimming and J lost 8 bases; unmatched junction nucleotides: 8. The CDR3 region has the DNA TGTGCCAGCAGCGCCGGACTAGCCCCCGATGAGCAGTTCTTC. Protein product: CASSAGLAPDEQFF.

The V gene is TRBV19, the J gene TRBJ2-2; TRBD1 matches at 7 bases. V lost 5 bases and J lost 5; bases outside the gene matches: 2. The CDR3 is made up of 13 amino acids. CDR1 is LNHDA and CDR2 is SQIVND in the germline V gene (reference sequence). The CDR3 loop is CASSQQGTGELFF. CDR3 in DNA: TGTGCCAGTAGTCAACAGGGGACCGGGGAGCTGTTTTTT.

The V call is TRBV27, the J call TRBJ2-1, with TRBD1 matching over 10 bases. Germline values: CDR1 MNHEY, CDR2 SMNVEV (reference sequence). The CDR3 has 15 residues. The V gene end was trimmed by 5 bases and the J gene end by 5 bases; junction bases not matched to a gene: 6. The CDR3 nucleotides are TGTGCCAGCAGTCTCCGGGACAGGGGCGACAATGAGCAGTTCTTC. Its protein is CASSLRDRGDNEQFF.

This clone was seen a single time. This chain connects TRBV28 to TRBJ1-3; 12 positions agree with TRBD1. Germline V gives CDR1 MDHEN, CDR2 SYDVKM. This CDR3 region has 21 residues. The trim removed 4 bases at V and 3 bases at J, leaving 19 bases unmatched. CDR3 sequence reads: CASSSQLAGTGGFSDGNTIYF. DNA for the CDR3: TGTGCCAGCAGTTCCCAACTCGCCGGGACAGGGGGCTTTTCGGATGGAAACACCATATATTTT.

J is TRBJ2-2 and V is TRBV5-1, with TRBD1 matching 9 bases. Germline V CDR1 and CDR2: SGHRS, YFSETQ. CDR3 size: 15 residues. V was pared by 3 bases and J by 5 bases, with 5 bases of the junction left unmatched. CDR3 sequence: CASSWTGEVTGELFF. The CDR3 nucleotides are TGCGCCAGCAGCTGGACAGGGGAGGTAACCGGGGAGCTGTTTTTT.

This clone was seen a single time. The J gene is TRBJ1-2, the V gene TRBV4-3, with D perhaps matching TRBD1 (5 bases). V lost 0 bases to trimming and J lost 4 bases, with 12 bases between them. Germline V gives CDR1 LGHNA, CDR2 YSLEER. The CDR3 runs to 15 residues. CDR3 amino acids: CASSQDPTALYGYTF. CDR3 nucleotide sequence: TGCGCCAGCAGCCAAGATCCGACAGCCCTCTATGGCTACACCTTC.

The gene calls are TRBV3-1 (or the pseudogene TRBV3-2) and TRBJ1-3; D unclear. Germline V gene sequence: CDR1 LGHDT, CDR2 YNNKEL (reference sequence). The CDR3 runs to 15 residues. V was trimmed by 1 base and J by 1 base, leaving 8 bases between them. CDR3 protein: CASSQGWQSGNTIYF. In DNA, the CDR3 is TGTGCCAGCAGCCAAGGTTGGCAATCTGGAAACACCATATATTTT.

The rearrangement uses TRBV19 and TRBJ1-1; 7 bases are a match to TRBD1. This CDR3 is 17 amino acids long. Germline V gene sequence: CDR1 LNHDA, CDR2 SQIVND (reference sequence). V lost 5 bases and J lost 2; bases outside the gene matches: 14. The CDR3 nucleotides read TGTGCCAGTAGTTTAGGCATGTGGGGGGACAGCAACACTGAAGCTTTCTTT. Its protein product is CASSLGMWGDSNTEAFF.